Sequencing of this T cell receptor beta chain was carried out in a study of blood T cell repertoires in COVID-19. Study-wide context: Sites in the United States, Italy and Spain provided acute and convalescent COVID-19 samples.

The method was immunoSEQ multiplex PCR; TCRdb's version includes in-frame clones alone and lacks a portion of them. Of approximately 300,000 clones in the sample, more than 80% were seen once. V trimming: 0 bases; J trimming: 7 bases; junction bases outside the gene matches: 10. The CDR3 totals 18 residues. Germline CDR1 is SGHRS and CDR2 is YFSETQ. Source material: peripheral blood. This TCR derives from a woman in her forties with acute or convalescent COVID-19. This chain links TRBV5-1 with TRBJ2-2; 12 bases agree with TRBD2. The CDR3 DNA reads TGCGCCAGCAGCTTGGGGCCCCCTAGCGGGGGGGCGATCGGGGAGCTGTTTTTT. This codes for CASSLGPPSGGAIGELFF.